Given below is one TCR beta chain in context. TCRdb reprocessed the 5' RACE reads with MiXCR, giving one entry per CDR3 protein. The profile shows roughly 500,000 distinct CDR3 sequences, 15% to 20% of them singletons. This record comes from a study of T cells after yellow fever vaccination. The specimen was PBMCs, collected 15 days after the yellow fever booster vaccination. The origin of this receptor is a man between 25 and 39 years old who received the YFV17D yellow fever vaccine.

The CDR3 sequence: CASSRDSFHLYEQYF. CDR3 coding DNA: TGTGCCAGCAGCAGAGACTCCTTTCACCTCTACGAGCAGTACTTC. V is TRBV21-1 and J is TRBJ2-7. TRBV21-1 is termed a pseudogene. The CDR3 runs to 15 residues.